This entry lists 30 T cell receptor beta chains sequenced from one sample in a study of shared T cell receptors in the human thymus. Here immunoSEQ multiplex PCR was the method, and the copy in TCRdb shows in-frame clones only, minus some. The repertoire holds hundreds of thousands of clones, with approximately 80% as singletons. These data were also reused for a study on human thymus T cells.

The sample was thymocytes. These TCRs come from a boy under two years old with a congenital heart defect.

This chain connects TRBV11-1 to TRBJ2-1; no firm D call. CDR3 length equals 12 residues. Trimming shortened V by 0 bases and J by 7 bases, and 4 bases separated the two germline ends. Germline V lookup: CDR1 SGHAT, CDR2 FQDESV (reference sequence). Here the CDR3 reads CASSLAYNEQFF. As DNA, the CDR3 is TGTGCCAGCAGCTTAGCATATAATGAGCAGTTCTTC.

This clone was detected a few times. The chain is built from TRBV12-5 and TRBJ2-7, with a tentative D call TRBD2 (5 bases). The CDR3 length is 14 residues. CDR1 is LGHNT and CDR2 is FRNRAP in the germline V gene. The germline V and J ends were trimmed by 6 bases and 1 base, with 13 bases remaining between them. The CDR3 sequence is CASGIEGKSYEQYF. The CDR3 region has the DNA TGTGCTAGTGGAATAGAGGGTAAATCCTACGAGCAGTACTTC.

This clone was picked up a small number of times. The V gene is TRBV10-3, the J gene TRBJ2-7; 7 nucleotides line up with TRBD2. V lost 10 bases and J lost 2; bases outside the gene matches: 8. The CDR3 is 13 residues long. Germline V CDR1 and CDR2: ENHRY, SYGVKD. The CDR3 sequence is CATREESTYEQYF. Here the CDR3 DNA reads TGTGCCACCCGGGAGGAGAGTACCTACGAGCAGTACTTC.

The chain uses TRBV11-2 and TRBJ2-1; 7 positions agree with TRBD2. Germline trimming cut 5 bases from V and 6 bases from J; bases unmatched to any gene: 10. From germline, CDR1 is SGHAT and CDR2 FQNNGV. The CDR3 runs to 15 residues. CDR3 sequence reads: CASSDSRTSGNEQFF. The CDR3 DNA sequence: TGTGCCAGCAGCGACTCGAGGACTAGTGGCAATGAGCAGTTCTTC.

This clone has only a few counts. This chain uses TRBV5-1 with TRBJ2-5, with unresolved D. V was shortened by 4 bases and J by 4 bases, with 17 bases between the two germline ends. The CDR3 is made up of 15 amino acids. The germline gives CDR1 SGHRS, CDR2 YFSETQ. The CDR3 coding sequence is TGCGCCAGCAGCCCTAATTGGGCCCTTTCAGAGACCCAGTACTTC. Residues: CASSPNWALSETQYF.

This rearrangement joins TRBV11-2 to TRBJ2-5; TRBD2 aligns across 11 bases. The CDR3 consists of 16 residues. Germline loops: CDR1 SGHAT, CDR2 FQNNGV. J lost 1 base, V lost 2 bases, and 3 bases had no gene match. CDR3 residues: CASSLLTSGSQETQYF. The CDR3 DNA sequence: TGTGCCAGCAGCTTATTAACTAGCGGGAGCCAAGAGACCCAGTACTTC.

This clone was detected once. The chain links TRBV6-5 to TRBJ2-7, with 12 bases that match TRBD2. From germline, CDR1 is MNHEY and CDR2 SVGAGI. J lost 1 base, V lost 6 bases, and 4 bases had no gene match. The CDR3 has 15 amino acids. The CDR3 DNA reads TGTGCCAGCAGGCGACTAGCGGGGGATTCCTACGAGCAGTACTTC. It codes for CASRRLAGDSYEQYF.

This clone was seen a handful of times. In DNA, the CDR3 is TGTGCCAGTAGCCAGCAGGGGGCGAGGAGCAATCAGCCCCAGCATTTT. It yields the protein CASSQQGARSNQPQHF. The chain links TRBV19 to TRBJ1-5, with 8 bases matching TRBD1. V was pared by 6 bases and J by 1 base, with 8 bases of the junction left unmatched. In germline, CDR1 is LNHDA, CDR2 SQIVND (reference sequence). The CDR3 covers 16 residues.

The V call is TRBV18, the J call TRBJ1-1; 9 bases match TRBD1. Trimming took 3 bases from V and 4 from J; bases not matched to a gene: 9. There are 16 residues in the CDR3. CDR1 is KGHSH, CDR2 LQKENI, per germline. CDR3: CASSPDTTGGITEAFF. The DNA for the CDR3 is TGTGCCAGCTCACCCGATACTACAGGGGGCATCACTGAAGCTTTCTTT.

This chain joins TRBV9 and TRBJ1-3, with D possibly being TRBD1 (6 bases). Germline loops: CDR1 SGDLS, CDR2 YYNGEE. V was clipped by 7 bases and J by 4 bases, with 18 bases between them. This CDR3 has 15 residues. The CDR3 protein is CASSSGEGFGNTIYF. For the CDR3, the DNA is TGTGCCAGCTCGTCAGGGGAGGGATTCGGAAACACCATATATTTT. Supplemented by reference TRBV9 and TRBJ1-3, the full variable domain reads DSGVTQTPKHLITATGQRVTLRCSPRSGDLSVYWYQQSLDQGLQFLIQYYNGEERAKGNILERFSAQQFPDLHSELNLSSLELGDSALYFCASSSGEGFGNTIYFGEGSWLTVV.

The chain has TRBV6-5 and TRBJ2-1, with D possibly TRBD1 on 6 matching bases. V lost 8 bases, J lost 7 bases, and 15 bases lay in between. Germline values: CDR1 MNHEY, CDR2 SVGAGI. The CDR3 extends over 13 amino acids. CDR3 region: CASRTDPWNEQFF. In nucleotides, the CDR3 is TGTGCCAGCCGGACAGACCCTTGGAATGAGCAGTTCTTC.

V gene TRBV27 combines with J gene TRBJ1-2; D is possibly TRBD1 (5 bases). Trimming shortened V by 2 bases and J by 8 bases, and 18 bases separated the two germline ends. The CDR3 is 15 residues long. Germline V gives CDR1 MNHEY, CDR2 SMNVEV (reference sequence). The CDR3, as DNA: TGTGCCAGCAGTTTAGGGGGGTCAGGGTTCAAGGGCTACACCTTC. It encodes CASSLGGSGFKGYTF.

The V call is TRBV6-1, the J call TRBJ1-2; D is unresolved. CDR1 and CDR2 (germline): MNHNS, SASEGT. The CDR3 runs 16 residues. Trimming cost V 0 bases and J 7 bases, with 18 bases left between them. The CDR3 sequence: CASSEAVFGTDSGYTF. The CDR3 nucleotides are TGTGCCAGCAGTGAAGCGGTCTTCGGTACCGACTCTGGCTACACCTTC.

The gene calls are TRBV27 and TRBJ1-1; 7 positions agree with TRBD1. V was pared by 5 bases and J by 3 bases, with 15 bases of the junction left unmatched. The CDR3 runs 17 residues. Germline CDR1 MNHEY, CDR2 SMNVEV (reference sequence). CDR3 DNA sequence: TGTGCCAGCAGTCCGCCCCGGACAGGACAATGGGACACTGAAGCTTTCTTT. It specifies CASSPPRTGQWDTEAFF.

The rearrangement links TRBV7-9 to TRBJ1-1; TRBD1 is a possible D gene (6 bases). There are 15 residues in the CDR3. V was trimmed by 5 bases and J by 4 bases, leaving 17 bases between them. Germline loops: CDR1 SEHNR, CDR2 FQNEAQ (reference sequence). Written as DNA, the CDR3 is TGTGCCAGCAGCCCCCGGGAGGGGGTTACCACTGAAGCTTTCTTT. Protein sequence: CASSPREGVTTEAFF. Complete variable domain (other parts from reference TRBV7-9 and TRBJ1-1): DTGVSQNPRHKITKRGQNVTFRCDPISEHNRLYWYRQTLGQGPEFLTYFQNEAQLEKSRLLSDRFSAERPKGSFSTLEIQRTEQGDSAMYLCASSPREGVTTEAFFGQGTRLTVV.

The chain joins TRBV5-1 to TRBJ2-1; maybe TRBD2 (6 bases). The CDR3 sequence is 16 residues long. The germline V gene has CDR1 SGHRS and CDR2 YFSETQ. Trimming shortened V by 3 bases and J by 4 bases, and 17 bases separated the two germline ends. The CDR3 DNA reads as TGCGCCAGCAGCTCGAAGGGGACTGTACCTTACAATGAGCAGTTCTTC. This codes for CASSSKGTVPYNEQFF.

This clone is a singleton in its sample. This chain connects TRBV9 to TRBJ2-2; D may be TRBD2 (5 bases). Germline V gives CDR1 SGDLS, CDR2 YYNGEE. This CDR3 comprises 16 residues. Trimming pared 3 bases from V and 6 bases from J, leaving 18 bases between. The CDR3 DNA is TGTGCCAGCAGCGCTGGTAGGAGGAGTCGGGCCGGGGAGCTGTTTTTT. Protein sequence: CASSAGRRSRAGELFF.

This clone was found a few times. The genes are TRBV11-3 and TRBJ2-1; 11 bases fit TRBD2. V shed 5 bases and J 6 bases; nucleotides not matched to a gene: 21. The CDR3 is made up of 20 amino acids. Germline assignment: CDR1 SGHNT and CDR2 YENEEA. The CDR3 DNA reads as TGTGCCAGCAGCCAAACGTCAAATAGCGGGAGGGTCAGGTTGAGCAATGAGCAGTTCTTC. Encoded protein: CASSQTSNSGRVRLSNEQFF.

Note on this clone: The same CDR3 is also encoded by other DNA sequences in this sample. DNA of the CDR3: TGTGCCAGCAGCGGGCGGACAGGGGGGGAGACCCAGTACTTC. Its protein product is CASSGRTGGETQYF. The rearrangement uses TRBV9 and TRBJ2-5; 10 bases are shared with TRBD1. The CDR3 length is 14 residues. CDR1 and CDR2 (germline): SGDLS, YYNGEE. V gave up 3 bases and J gave up 5 bases; unmatched junction bases: 4. Looking up the rest from reference TRBV9 and TRBJ2-5 gives the full variable domain: DSGVTQTPKHLITATGQRVTLRCSPRSGDLSVYWYQQSLDQGLQFLIQYYNGEERAKGNILERFSAQQFPDLHSELNLSSLELGDSALYFCASSGRTGGETQYFGPGTRLLVL.

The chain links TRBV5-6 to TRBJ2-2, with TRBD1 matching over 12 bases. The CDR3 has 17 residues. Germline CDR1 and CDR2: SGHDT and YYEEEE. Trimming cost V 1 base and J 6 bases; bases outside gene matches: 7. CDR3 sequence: CASSLSVGQGAAGELFF. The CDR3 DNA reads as TGTGCCAGCAGCTTGAGCGTGGGACAGGGGGCAGCCGGGGAGCTGTTTTTT.

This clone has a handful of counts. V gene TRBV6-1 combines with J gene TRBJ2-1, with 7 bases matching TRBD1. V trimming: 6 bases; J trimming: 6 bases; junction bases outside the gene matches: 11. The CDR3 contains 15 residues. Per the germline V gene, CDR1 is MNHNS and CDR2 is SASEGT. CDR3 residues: CASSAPRQGCNEQFF. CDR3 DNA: TGTGCCAGCAGCGCTCCCCGACAGGGCTGCAATGAGCAGTTCTTC.

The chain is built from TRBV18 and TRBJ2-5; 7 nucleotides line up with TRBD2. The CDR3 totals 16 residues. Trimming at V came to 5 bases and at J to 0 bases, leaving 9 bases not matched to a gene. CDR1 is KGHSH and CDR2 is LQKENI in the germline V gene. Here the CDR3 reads CASSARTSAHQETQYF. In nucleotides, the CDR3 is TGTGCCAGCTCAGCCCGAACTAGCGCCCACCAAGAGACCCAGTACTTC.

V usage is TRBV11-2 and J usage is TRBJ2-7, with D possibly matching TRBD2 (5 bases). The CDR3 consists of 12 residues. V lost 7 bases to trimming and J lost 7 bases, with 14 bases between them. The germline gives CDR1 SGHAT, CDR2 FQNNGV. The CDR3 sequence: CASNFMGREQYF. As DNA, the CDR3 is TGTGCCAGCAACTTCATGGGGAGAGAGCAGTACTTC.

As DNA, the CDR3 is TGTGCCAGTAGTATGTGGGACAGGGAGGCAGATACGCAGTATTTT. Protein: CASSMWDREADTQYF. The chain is built from TRBV19 and TRBJ2-3; 9 positions match TRBD1. The V and J ends lost 3 bases and 4 bases, in that order; junction bases with no gene match: 5. The germline CDR1 and CDR2 sequences are LNHDA and SQIVND (reference sequence). This CDR3 spans 15 amino acids.

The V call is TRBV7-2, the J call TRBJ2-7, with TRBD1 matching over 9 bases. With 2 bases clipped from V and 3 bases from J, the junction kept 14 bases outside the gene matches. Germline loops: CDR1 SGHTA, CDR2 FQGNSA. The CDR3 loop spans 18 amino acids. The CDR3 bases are TGTGCCAGCAGCTTAAAATGCGGGGGAACAGGGGGCAACTACGAGCAGTACTTC. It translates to CASSLKCGGTGGNYEQYF.

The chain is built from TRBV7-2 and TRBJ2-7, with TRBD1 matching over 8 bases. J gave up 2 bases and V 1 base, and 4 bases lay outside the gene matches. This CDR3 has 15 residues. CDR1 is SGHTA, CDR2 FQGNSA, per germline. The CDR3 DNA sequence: TGTGCCAGCAGCTTAGACAGGGGGGTTACCTACGAGCAGTACTTC. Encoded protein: CASSLDRGVTYEQYF.

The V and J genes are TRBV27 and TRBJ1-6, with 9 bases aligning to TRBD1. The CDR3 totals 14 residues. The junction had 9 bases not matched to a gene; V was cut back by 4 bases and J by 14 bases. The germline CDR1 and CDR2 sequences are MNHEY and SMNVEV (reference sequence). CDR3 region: CASSSSRDRATLHF. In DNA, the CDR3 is TGTGCCAGCAGTTCGTCCCGGGACAGGGCTACCCTCCACTTT.

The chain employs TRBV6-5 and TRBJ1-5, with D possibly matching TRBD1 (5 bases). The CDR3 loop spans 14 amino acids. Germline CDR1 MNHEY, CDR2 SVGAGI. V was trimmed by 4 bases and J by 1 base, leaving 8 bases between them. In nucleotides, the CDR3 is TGTGCCAGCAGTTTGGGGGGGAGCAATCAGCCCCAGCATTTT. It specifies CASSLGGSNQPQHF.

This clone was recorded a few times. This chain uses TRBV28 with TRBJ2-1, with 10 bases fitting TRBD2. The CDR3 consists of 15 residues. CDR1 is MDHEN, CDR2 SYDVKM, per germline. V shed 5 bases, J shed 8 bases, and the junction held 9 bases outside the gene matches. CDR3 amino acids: CASSLGLAGADEQFF. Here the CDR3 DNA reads TGTGCCAGCAGTCTTGGCCTAGCGGGAGCGGATGAGCAGTTCTTC.

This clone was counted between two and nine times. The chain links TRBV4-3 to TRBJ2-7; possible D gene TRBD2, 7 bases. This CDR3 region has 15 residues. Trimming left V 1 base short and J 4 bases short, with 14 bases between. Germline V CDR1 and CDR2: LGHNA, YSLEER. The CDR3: CASSQVPGGGYEQYF. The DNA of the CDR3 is TGCGCCAGCAGCCAAGTCCCGGGGGGCGGATACGAGCAGTACTTC.